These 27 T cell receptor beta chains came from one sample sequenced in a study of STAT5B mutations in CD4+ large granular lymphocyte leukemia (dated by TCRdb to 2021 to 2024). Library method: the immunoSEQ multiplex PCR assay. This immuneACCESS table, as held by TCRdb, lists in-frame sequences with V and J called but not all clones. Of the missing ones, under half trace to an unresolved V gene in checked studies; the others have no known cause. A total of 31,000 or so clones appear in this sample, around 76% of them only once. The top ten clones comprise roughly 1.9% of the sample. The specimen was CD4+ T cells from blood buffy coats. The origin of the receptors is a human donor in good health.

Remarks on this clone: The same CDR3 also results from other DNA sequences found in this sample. CDR3 in amino acids: CASSANTGELFF. CDR3 bases: TGTGCCAGCTCAGCGAACACCGGGGAGCTGTTTTTT. The genes are TRBV18 and TRBJ2-2; D is uncertain. The V end lost 5 bases, the J end lost 0 bases, and 1 base lay between the germline ends. CDR1 is KGHSH, CDR2 LQKENI, per germline. The CDR3 consists of 12 residues.

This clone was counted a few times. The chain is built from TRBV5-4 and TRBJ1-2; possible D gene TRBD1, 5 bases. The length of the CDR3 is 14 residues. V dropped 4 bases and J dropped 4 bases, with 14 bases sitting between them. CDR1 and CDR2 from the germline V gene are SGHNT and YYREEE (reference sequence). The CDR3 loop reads CASSPSGTAYGYTF. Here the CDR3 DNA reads TGTGCCAGCAGCCCTTCCGGGACCGCCTATGGCTACACCTTC.

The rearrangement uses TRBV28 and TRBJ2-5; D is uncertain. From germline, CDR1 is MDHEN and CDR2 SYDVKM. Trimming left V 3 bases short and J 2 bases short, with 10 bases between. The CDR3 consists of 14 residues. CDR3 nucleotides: TGTGCCAGCAGTTTTTGGGCGGCGCAAGAGACCCAGTACTTC. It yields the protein CASSFWAAQETQYF.

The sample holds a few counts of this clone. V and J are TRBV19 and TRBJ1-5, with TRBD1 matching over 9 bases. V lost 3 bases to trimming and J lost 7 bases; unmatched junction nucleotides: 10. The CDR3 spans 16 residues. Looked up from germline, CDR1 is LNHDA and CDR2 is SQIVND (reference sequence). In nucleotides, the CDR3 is TGTGCCAGTAGTATCCAGGGGACAGGGTTTGGGCAGCCCCAGCATTTT. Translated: CASSIQGTGFGQPQHF.

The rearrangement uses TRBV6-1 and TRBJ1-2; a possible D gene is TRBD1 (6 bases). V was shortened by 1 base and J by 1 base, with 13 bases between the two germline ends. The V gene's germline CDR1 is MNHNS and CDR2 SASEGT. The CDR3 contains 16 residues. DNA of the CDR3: TGTGCCAGCAGTGAAGTTCCGGGACATATTAACTATGGCTACACCTTC. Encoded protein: CASSEVPGHINYGYTF.

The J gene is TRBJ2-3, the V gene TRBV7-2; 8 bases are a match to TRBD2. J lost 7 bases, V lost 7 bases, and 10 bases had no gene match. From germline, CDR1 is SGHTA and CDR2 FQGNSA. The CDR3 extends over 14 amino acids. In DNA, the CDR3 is TGTGCCAGCACCGACCGGGGGGGCAGAAATACGCAGTATTTT. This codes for CASTDRGGRNTQYF.

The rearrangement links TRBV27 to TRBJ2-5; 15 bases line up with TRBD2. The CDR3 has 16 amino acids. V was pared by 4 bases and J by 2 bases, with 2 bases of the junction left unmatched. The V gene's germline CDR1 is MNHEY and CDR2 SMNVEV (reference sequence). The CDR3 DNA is TGTGCCAGCAGTTCCGGACTAGCGGGGGGGCAAGAGACCCAGTACTTC. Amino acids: CASSSGLAGGQETQYF.

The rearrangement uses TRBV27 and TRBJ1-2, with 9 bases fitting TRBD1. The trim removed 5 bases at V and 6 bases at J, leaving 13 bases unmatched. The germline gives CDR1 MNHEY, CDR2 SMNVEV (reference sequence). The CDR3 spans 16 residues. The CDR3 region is CASSPFAGTGIDGYTF. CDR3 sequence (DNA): TGTGCCAGCAGTCCATTCGCCGGGACAGGGATCGATGGCTACACCTTC.

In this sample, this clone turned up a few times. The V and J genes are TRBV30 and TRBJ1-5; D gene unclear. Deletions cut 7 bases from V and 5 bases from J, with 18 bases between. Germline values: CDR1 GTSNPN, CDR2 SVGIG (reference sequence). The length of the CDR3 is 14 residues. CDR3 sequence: CASSRRWMDQPQHF. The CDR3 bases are TGTGCCTCCAGCCGAAGGTGGATGGATCAGCCCCAGCATTTT. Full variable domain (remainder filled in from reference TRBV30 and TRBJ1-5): SQTIHQWPATLVQPVGSPLSLECTVEGTSNPNLYWYRQAAGRGLQLLFYSVGIGQISSEVPQNLSASRPQDRQFILSSKKLLLSDSGFYLCASSRRWMDQPQHFGDGTRLSIL.

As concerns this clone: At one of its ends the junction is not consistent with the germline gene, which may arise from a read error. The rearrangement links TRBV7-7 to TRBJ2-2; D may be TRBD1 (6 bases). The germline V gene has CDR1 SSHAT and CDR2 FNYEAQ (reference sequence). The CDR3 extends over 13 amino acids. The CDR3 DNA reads TGTGCTAGCAGTGGACAGTACACCGGGGAGCTGTTTTTT. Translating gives CASSGQYTGELFF.

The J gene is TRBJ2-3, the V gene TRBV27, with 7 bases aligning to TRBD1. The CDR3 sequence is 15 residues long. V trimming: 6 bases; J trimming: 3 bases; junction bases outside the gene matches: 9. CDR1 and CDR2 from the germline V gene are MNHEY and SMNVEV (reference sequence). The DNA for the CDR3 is TGTGCCAGCAGCTCCGACAGGGTAGGAACAGATACGCAGTATTTT. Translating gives CASSSDRVGTDTQYF.

CDR3 amino acids: CASSLDQGRQETQYF. The CDR3 DNA reads TGTGCCAGCAGCTTGGATCAGGGGCGGCAAGAGACCCAGTACTTC. V and J are TRBV5-4 and TRBJ2-5, with D perhaps matching TRBD1 (6 bases). The CDR3 sequence is 15 residues long. V was pared by 0 bases and J by 2 bases, with 11 bases between. The germline CDR1 and CDR2 sequences are SGHNT and YYREEE (reference sequence).

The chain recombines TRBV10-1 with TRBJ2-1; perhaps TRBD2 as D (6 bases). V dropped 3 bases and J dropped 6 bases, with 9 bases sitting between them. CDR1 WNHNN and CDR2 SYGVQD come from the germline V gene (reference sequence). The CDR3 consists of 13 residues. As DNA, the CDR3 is TGCGCCAGCAGTGAAGGGACTCTCAATGAGCAGTTCTTC. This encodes CASSEGTLNEQFF.

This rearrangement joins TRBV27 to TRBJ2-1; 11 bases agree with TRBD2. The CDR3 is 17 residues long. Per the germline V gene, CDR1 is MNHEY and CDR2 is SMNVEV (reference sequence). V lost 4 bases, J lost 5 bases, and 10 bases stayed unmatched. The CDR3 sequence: CASSSRQLAGAHNEQFF. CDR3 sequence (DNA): TGTGCCAGCAGTTCACGCCAACTAGCGGGAGCCCACAATGAGCAGTTCTTC.

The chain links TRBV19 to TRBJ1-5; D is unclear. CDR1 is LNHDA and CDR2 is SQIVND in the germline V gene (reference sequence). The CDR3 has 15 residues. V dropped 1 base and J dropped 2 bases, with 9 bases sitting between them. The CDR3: CASSIVRGRNQPQHF. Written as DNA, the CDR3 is TGTGCCAGTAGTATAGTGAGAGGACGCAATCAGCCCCAGCATTTT.

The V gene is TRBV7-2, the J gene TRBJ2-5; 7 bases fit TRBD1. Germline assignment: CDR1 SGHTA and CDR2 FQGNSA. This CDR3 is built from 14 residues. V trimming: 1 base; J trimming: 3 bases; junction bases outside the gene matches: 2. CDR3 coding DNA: TGTGCCAGCAGCTTAGGACAGGGCAAAGAGACCCAGTACTTC. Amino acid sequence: CASSLGQGKETQYF.

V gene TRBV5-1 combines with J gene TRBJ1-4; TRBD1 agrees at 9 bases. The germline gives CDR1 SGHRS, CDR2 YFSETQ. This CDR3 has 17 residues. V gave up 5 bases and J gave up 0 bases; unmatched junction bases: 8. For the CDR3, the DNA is TGCGCCAGCAGGAGAACAGGGGGCTCGGCAACTAATGAAAAACTGTTTTTT. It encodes CASRRTGGSATNEKLFF. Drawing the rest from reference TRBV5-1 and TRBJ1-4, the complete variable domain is KAGVTQTPRYLIKTRGQQVTLSCSPISGHRSVSWYQQTPGQGLQFLFEYFSETQRNKGNFPGRFSGRQFSNSRSEMNVSTLELGDSALYLCASRRTGGSATNEKLFFGSGTQLSVL.

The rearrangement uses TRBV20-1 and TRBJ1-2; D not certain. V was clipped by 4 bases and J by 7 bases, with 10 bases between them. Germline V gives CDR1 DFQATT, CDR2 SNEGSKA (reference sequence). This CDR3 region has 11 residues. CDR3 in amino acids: CSATTRTGYTF. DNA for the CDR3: TGCAGTGCTACCACAAGGACTGGCTACACCTTC.

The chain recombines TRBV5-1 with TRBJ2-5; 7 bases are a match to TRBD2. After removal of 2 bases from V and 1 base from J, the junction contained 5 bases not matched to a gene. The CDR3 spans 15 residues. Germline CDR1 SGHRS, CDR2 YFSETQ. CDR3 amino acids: CASSFGASGQETQYF. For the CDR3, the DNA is TGCGCCAGCAGCTTTGGGGCTAGCGGCCAAGAGACCCAGTACTTC.

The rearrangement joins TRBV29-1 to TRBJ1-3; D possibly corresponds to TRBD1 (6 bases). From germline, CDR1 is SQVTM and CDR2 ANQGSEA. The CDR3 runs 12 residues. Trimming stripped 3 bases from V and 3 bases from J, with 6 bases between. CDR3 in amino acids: CSVDRGGNTIYF. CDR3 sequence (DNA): TGCAGCGTTGACAGGGGTGGAAACACCATATATTTT.

As DNA, the CDR3 is TGTGCCAGCAGTCGAAACACCCCCGCTCAGTACTTC. It yields the protein CASSRNTPAQYF. V and J are TRBV7-2 and TRBJ2-4; D gene unclear. The CDR3 runs to 12 residues. V was trimmed by 6 bases and J by 12 bases, leaving 15 bases between them. The germline V gene has CDR1 SGHTA and CDR2 FQGNSA.

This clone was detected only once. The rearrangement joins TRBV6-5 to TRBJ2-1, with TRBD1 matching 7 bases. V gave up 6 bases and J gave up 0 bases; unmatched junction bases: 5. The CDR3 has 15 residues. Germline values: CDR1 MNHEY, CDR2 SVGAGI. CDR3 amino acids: CASRIGGNSYNEQFF. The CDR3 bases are TGTGCCAGCAGAATAGGGGGCAACTCCTACAATGAGCAGTTCTTC.

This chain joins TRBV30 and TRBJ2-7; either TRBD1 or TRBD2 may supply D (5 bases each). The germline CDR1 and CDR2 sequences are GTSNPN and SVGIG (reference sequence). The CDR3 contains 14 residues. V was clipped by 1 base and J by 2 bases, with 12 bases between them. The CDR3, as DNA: TGTGCCTGGAGTGCGGGGCCCCCTCCCTACGAGCAGTACTTC. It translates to CAWSAGPPPYEQYF. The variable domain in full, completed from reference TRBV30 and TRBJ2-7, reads SQTIHQWPATLVQPVGSPLSLECTVEGTSNPNLYWYRQAAGRGLQLLFYSVGIGQISSEVPQNLSASRPQDRQFILSSKKLLLSDSGFYLCAWSAGPPPYEQYFGPGTRLTVT.

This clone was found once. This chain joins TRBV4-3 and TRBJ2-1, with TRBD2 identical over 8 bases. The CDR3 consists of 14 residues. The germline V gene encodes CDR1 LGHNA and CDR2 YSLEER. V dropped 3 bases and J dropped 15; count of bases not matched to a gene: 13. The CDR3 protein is CASSQIIRGGLAFF. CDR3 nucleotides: TGCGCCAGCAGCCAGATTATCCGGGGGGGGCTAGCGTTCTTC.

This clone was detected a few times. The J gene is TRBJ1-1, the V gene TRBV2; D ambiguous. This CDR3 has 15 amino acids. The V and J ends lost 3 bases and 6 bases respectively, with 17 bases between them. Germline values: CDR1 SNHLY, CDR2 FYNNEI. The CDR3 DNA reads TGTGCCAGCAGTGAGAGGTCGGGGAGGAGGGCTGAAGCTTTCTTT. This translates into CASSERSGRRAEAFF. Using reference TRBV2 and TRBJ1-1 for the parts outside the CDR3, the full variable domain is EPEVTQTPSHQVTQMGQEVILRCVPISNHLYFYWYRQILGQKVEFLVSFYNNEISEKSEIFDDQFSVERPDGSNFTLKIRSTKLEDSAMYFCASSERSGRRAEAFFGQGTRLTVV.

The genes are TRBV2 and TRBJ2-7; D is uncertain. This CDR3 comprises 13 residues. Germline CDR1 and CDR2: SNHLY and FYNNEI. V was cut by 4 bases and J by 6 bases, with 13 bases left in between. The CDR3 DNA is TGTGCCAGCAGTGGATGGTCAGGCGGCGAGCAGTACTTC. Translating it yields CASSGWSGGEQYF. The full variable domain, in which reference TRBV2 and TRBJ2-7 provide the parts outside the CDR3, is EPEVTQTPSHQVTQMGQEVILRCVPISNHLYFYWYRQILGQKVEFLVSFYNNEISEKSEIFDDQFSVERPDGSNFTLKIRSTKLEDSAMYFCASSGWSGGEQYFGPGTRLTVT.

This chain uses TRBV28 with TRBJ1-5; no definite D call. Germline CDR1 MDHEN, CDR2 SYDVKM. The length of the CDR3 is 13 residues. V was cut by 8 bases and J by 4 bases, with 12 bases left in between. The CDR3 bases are TGTGCCAGCCAGATGCCGGGGAATCAGCCCCAGCATTTT. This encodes CASQMPGNQPQHF.